In its sample, the clone carrying this TCR beta chain was seen many times. Its target is not known. A single record per CDR3 protein comes from TCRdb applying MiXCR to the 5' RACE reads. Of 85,000 to 100,000 distinct CDR3 sequences listed, roughly 8.3% are singletons. This record belongs to a study of CD8 T cells in ankylosing spondylitis. Study-level points and caveats: Among TCR beta sequences, a motif of under ten highly homologous variants appeared characteristic of ankylosing spondylitis blood. Reports of some motif variants in reactive arthritis synovial fluid and blood predate this one.

Germline V gives CDR1 SQVTM, CDR2 ANQGSEA. CDR3 length: 13 amino acids. Trimming removed 6 bases from V and 6 bases from J; junction bases left unmatched: 7. The source of this sequence is a male donor with ankylosing spondylitis or in good health (not recorded which). The sequenced sample was blood, either unsorted or a sorted T cell fraction (not recorded which). The chain links TRBV29-1 to TRBJ1-5, with 8 positions matching TRBD1. CDR3 region: CSVADRGGQPQHF. The CDR3 DNA follows: TGCAGCGTAGCCGACAGGGGAGGTCAGCCCCAGCATTTT.